This T cell receptor beta chain was retrieved from a study of OX40 agonist ivuxolimab in advanced cancers. The CDR3 contains 15 residues. The ends were cut back, 5 bases at V and 1 base at J, with 13 bases in the middle. Per germline, CDR1 MNHNS and CDR2 SASEGT. Profiling relied on immunoSEQ multiplex PCR, and the TCRdb table lists in-frame clones only, not all of them. This table has tens of thousands of clones, approximately 90% appearing once. The chain has TRBV6-1 and TRBJ2-3; D might be TRBD2 (6 bases). The clonotype was recovered from an adult with an advanced solid tumor such as melanoma, head and neck, liver or kidney cancer. The material was CD4+ or CD8+ T cells sorted from blood, obtained in a trial of the OX40 agonist ivuxolimab. CDR3 nucleotide sequence: TGTGCCAGCAGTTGGAGGGATTTCGGCACAGATACGCAGTATTTT. Translating it yields CASSWRDFGTDTQYF.